This entry describes one T cell receptor beta chain. Its antigen is undetermined. Germline V CDR1 and CDR2: SQVTM, ANQGSEA. Trimming left V 3 bases short and J 6 bases short, with 11 bases between. The CDR3 contains 12 residues. TCRdb's table, derived via immunoSEQ multiplex PCR, lists solely in-frame clones and lacks some. The table includes some 2,500,000 clones, 85% to 95% detected once. CD4+ cells were split into CD45RA+ naive and CD45RA-negative memory subsets. The data originate from a study of shared clonotypes between healthy human individuals. Study-level findings and limits: Sharing of clonotypes among donors was expected to vary with sequencing depth. For naive CD4 cells, 5% to 6.5% of clonotypes were shared across a handful of donors. Depth was large, yet rarefaction showed that sorted-subset sequencing was incomplete.

This TCR came from a young man in good health. Some clones in this sample may be carry-over from other donors' samples. The sample taken for sequencing was naive CD4+ T cells from PBMCs. Subset in this sample: CD45RA+ positively selected. The V call is TRBV29-1, the J call TRBJ1-1; D not certain. CDR3 in amino acids: CSVEGSGPEAFF. The CDR3 bases are TGCAGCGTTGAGGGCTCCGGCCCTGAAGCTTTCTTT.